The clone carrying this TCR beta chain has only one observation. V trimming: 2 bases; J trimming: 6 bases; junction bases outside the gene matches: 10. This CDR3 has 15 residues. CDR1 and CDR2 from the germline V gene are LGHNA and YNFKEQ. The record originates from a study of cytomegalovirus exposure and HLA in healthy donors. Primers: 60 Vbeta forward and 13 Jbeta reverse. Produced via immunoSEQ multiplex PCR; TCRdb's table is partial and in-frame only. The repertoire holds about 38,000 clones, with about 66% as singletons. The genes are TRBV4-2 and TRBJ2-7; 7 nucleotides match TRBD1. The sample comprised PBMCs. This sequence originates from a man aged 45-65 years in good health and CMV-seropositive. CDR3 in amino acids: CASSQTTWDSREQYF. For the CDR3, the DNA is TGTGCCAGCAGCCAAACAACCTGGGACAGCCGCGAGCAGTACTTC.